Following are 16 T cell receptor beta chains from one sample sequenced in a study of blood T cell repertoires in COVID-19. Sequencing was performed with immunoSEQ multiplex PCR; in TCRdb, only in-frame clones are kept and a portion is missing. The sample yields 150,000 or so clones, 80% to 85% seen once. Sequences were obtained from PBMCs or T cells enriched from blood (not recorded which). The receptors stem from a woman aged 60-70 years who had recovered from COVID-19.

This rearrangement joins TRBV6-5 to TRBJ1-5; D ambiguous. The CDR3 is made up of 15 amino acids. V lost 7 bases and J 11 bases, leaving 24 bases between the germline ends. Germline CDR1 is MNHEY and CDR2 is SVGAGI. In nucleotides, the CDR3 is TGTGCCAGCACCCCGGAGGTGGGCCCAATGTCAGCCCAGCATTTT. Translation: CASTPEVGPMSAQHF.

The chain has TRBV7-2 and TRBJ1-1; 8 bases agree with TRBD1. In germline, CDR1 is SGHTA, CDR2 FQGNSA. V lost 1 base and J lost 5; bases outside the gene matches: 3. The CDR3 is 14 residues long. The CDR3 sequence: CASSLDRGGTEAFF. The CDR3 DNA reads TGTGCCAGCAGCTTAGACAGGGGGGGGACTGAAGCTTTCTTT.

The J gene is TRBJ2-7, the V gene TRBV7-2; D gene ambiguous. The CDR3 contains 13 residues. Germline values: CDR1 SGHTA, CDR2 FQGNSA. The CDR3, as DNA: TGTGCGCCTAGATCCGGCTTCTCTGACGAGCAGTACTTC. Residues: CAPRSGFSDEQYF.

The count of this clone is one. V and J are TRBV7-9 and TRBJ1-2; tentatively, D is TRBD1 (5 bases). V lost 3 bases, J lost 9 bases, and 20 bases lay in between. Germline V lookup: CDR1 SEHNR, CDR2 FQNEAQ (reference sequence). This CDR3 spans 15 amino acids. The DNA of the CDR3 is TGTGCCAGCAGCTTCGCCCAGGGCCCCGACGATCGCTACACCTTC. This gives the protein CASSFAQGPDDRYTF.

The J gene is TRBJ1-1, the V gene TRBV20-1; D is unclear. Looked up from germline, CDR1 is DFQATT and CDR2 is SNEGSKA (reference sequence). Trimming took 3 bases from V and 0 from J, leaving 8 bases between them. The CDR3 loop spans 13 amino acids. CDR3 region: CSASLRVNTEAFF. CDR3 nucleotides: TGCAGTGCTAGTCTCCGGGTGAACACTGAAGCTTTCTTT.

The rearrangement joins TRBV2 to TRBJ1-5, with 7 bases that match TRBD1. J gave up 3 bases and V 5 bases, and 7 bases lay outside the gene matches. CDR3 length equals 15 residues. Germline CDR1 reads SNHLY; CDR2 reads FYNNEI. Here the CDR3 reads CASSRDSSFNQPQHF. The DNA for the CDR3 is TGTGCCAGCAGTCGGGACAGCTCCTTCAATCAGCCCCAGCATTTT.

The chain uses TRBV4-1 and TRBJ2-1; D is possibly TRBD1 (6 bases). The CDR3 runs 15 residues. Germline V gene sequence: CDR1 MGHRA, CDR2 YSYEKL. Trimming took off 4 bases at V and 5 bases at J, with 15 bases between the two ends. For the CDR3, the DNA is TGCGCCAGCAGCCCAACACTGCGACAGGACAATGAGCAGTTCTTC. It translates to CASSPTLRQDNEQFF.

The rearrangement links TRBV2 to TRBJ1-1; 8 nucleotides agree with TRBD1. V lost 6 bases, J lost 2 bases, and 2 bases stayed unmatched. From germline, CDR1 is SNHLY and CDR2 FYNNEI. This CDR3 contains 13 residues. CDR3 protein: CASRDRVNTEAFF. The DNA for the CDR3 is TGTGCCAGCAGGGACAGGGTCAACACTGAAGCTTTCTTT.

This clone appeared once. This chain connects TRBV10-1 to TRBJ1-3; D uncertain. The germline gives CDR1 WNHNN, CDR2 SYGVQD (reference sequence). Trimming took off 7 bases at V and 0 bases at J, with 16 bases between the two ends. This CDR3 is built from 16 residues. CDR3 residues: CASITDNEFSGNTIYF. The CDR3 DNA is TGCGCCAGCATCACAGACAATGAGTTCTCTGGAAACACCATATATTTT.

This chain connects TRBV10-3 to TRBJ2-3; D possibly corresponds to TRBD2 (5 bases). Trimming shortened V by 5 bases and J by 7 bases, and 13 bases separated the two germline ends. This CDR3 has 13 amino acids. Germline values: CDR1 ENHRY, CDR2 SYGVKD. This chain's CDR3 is CAISPGLPYTQYF. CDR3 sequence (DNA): TGTGCCATCAGTCCAGGACTTCCTTATACGCAGTATTTT.

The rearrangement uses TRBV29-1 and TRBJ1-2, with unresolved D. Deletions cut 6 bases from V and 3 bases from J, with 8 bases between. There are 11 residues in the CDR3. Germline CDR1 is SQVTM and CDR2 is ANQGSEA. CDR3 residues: CSVRGDYGYTF. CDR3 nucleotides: TGCAGCGTCCGCGGCGACTATGGCTACACCTTC.

The DNA of the CDR3 is TGCGCCAGCAGCACACGGGTACAGGGGAGCGGGGAGCTGTTTTTT. Translation: CASSTRVQGSGELFF. The chain is built from TRBV10-2 and TRBJ2-2; 7 bases line up with TRBD1. CDR1 WSHSY and CDR2 SAAADI come from the germline V gene. The trim removed 6 bases at V and 7 bases at J, leaving 11 bases unmatched. This CDR3 has 15 amino acids.

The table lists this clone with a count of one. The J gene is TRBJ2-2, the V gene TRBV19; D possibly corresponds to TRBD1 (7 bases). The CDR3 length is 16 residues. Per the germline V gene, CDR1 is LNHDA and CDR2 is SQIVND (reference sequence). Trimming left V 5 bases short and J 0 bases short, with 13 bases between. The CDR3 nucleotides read TGTGCCAGTAGTTCAACAGGGGACTCGAACACCGGGGAGCTGTTTTTT. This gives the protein CASSSTGDSNTGELFF.

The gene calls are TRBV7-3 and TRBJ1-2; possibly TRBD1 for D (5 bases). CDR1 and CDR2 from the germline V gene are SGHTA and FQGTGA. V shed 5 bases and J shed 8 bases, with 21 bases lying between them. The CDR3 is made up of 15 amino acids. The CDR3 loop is CASSPAGSLSEGYTF. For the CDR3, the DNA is TGTGCCAGCAGCCCCGCAGGGTCCCTTAGTGAAGGCTACACCTTC.

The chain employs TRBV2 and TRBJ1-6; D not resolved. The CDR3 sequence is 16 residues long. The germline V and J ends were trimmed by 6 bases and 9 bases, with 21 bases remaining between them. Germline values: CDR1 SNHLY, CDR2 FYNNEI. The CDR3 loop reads CASSPPGSRNISPLHF. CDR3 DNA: TGTGCCAGCAGCCCTCCGGGATCCCGGAATATTTCACCCCTCCACTTT.

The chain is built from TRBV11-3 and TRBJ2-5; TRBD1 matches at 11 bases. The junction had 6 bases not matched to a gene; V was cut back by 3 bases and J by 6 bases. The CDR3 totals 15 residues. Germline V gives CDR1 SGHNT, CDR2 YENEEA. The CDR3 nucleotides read TGTGCCAGCAGCTTCGGGACAGGGGGTAGGCAGACCCAGTACTTC. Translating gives CASSFGTGGRQTQYF.